The subject of this entry is one T cell receptor beta chain. The antigen is unknown. This sample is part of a study of identical twins. Study-wide findings and caveats: Clonotypes of the beta chain that were abundant in cord blood carried fewer insertions (memory repertoires showed none). There was more out-of-frame TCR alpha sharing in monozygotic twins than models estimated.

TCRdb fed the 5' RACE reads into MiXCR, producing one record per CDR3 protein. The profile shows about 890,000 distinct CDR3 sequences, around an eighth of them singletons. The CDR3 spans 13 residues. Between the trimmed V and J ends, which lost 3 bases and 5 bases, there was a span of 8 bases. Germline assignment: CDR1 LGHDT and CDR2 YNNKEL (reference sequence). These data also formed part of another study, on yellow fever vaccine responses in identical twins.

The chain joins TRBV3-1 to TRBJ2-1; D is uncertain. The source is a woman between 18 and 29 years old in good health. Material for sequencing was PBMCs. The CDR3 region is CASSQLADNEQFF. For the CDR3, the DNA is TGTGCCAGCAGCCAGTTGGCGGACAATGAGCAGTTCTTC.